These 31 T cell receptor beta chains were sequenced from one sample in a study of siplizumab effects on memory and regulatory T cells. Measured with immunoSEQ multiplex PCR; TCRdb has only the in-frame clones, and not every one. Of just under 85,000 clones in the sample, about 87% were seen once. Sequenced sample: Tregs sorted from blood. All receptors come from a human donor in good health.

The chain links TRBV5-3 to TRBJ1-1, with D tentatively TRBD1 (5 bases). TRBV5-3 is assigned to the ORF class and has an uncertain function. This CDR3 has 13 residues. V shed 2 bases and J shed 6 bases, with 11 bases lying between them. In DNA form, the CDR3 reads TGTGCCAGAAGCTTCGGCCGGGGGGCTGAAGCTTTCTTT. It codes for CARSFGRGAEAFF.

V usage is TRBV7-9 and J usage is TRBJ1-1; possible D gene TRBD1, 6 bases. Germline V gives CDR1 SEHNR, CDR2 FQNEAQ (reference sequence). V was trimmed by 4 bases and J by 1 base, leaving 13 bases between them. CDR3 length equals 15 residues. CDR3 DNA: TGTGCCAGCAGCTCAGGGGTGGGTCGGAACACTGAAGCTTTCTTT. As protein: CASSSGVGRNTEAFF. The full variable domain, in which reference TRBV7-9 and TRBJ1-1 provide the parts outside the CDR3, is DTGVSQNPRHKITKRGQNVTFRCDPISEHNRLYWYRQTLGQGPEFLTYFQNEAQLEKSRLLSDRFSAERPKGSFSTLEIQRTEQGDSAMYLCASSSGVGRNTEAFFGQGTRLTVV.

On this clone itself: The junction departs from the called germline gene at one end, perhaps through a read error. The chain is built from TRBV5-1 and TRBJ2-3; weak D call: TRBD1 (6 bases). This CDR3 comprises 15 residues. Germline CDR1 and CDR2: SGHRS and YFSETQ. The DNA for the CDR3 is TGCGCCAGCAGTTTGGACAGTACTAGCACAGATACGCAGTATTTT. Its translation: CASSLDSTSTDTQYF.

V is TRBV5-1 and J is TRBJ2-3, with unresolved D. V shed 2 bases and J shed 5 bases, with 9 bases lying between them. This CDR3 has 13 amino acids. The germline gives CDR1 SGHRS, CDR2 YFSETQ. The CDR3 spells CASSLSSGDTQYF. CDR3 nucleotides: TGCGCCAGCAGCTTATCTTCAGGAGATACGCAGTATTTT.

Here the CDR3 DNA reads TGTGCCAGCAGCTTGCAGAATTCACCCCTCCACTTT. It yields the protein CASSLQNSPLHF. The V gene is TRBV11-2, the J gene TRBJ1-6; no clear D. There are 12 residues in the CDR3. Germline V gene data show CDR1 as SGHAT and CDR2 as FQNNGV. The V gene lost 3 bases and the J gene lost 7 bases, with 4 bases spanning the gap.

The chain couples TRBV5-1 to TRBJ2-7, with D perhaps matching TRBD2 (5 bases). Per germline, CDR1 SGHRS and CDR2 YFSETQ. This CDR3 spans 11 amino acids. V dropped 4 bases and J dropped 3 bases, with 5 bases sitting between them. The CDR3 DNA is TGCGCCAGCAGCGGAGGCTACGAGCAGTACTTC. This codes for CASSGGYEQYF.

The chain combines TRBV2 with TRBJ2-1; no reliable D call. V was trimmed by 10 bases and J by 3 bases, leaving 13 bases between them. The CDR3 is 13 amino acids. Germline lookup yields CDR1 SNHLY and CDR2 FYNNEI. Here the CDR3 DNA reads TGTGCCATAACTAAAACGCACTACAATGAGCAGTTCTTC. Protein: CAITKTHYNEQFF.

The chain recombines TRBV5-4 with TRBJ1-2; D is undetermined. Trimming shortened V by 4 bases and J by 4 bases, and 14 bases separated the two germline ends. Germline V gene data show CDR1 as SGHNT and CDR2 as YYREEE (reference sequence). The CDR3 spans 14 residues. The DNA of the CDR3 is TGTGCCAGCAGCCGCGGGTGGGAATTCTATGGCTACACCTTC. Translation gives CASSRGWEFYGYTF.

The chain employs TRBV6-4 and TRBJ1-1; D is ambiguous. Germline V gene data show CDR1 as MRHNA and CDR2 as SNTAGT. The CDR3 is 13 residues long. The V end lost 5 bases, the J end lost 1 base, and 8 bases lay between the germline ends. CDR3 protein: CASSLFGNTEAFF. CDR3 DNA sequence: TGTGCCAGCAGTTTATTCGGGAACACTGAAGCTTTCTTT.

This clone has only one observation. The chain carries TRBV14 and TRBJ2-7; D gene unclear. Trimming cost V 4 bases and J 0 bases, with 10 bases left between them. Germline V gene lookup returns CDR1 SGHDN and CDR2 FVKESK. CDR3 size: 14 residues. CDR3 coding DNA: TGTGCCAGCAGCCGACACCTGAGCTCCTACGAGCAGTACTTC. Translation gives CASSRHLSSYEQYF.

The CDR3 reads CASSLAPGTGELFF. The CDR3 DNA follows: TGCGCCAGCAGCTTGGCCCCAGGGACCGGGGAGCTGTTTTTT. V gene TRBV5-1 combines with J gene TRBJ2-2, with D tentatively TRBD1 (5 bases). Germline assignment: CDR1 SGHRS and CDR2 YFSETQ. V was trimmed by 0 bases and J by 5 bases, leaving 8 bases between them. This CDR3 is 14 amino acids long.

Regarding this clone: The junction does not match germline at one end; this may be a read error. This rearrangement joins TRBV2 to TRBJ1-6; a possible D gene is TRBD1 (5 bases). This CDR3 is 13 amino acids long. In germline, CDR1 is SNHLY, CDR2 FYNNEI. The CDR3 DNA reads as TGTGCCAGCAAGGGCAGGGATAACTCACCCCTCCACTTT. Translated: CASKGRDNSPLHF.

The chain is built from TRBV27 and TRBJ1-2, with 7 bases lining up with TRBD1. J gave up 4 bases and V 2 bases, and 13 bases lay outside the gene matches. CDR1 and CDR2 (germline): MNHEY, SMNVEV (reference sequence). This CDR3 has 17 residues. CDR3 residues: CASSLKTGVGLSYGYTF. The CDR3 nucleotides are TGTGCCAGCAGTTTAAAAACAGGGGTTGGACTTTCCTATGGCTACACCTTC.

This chain joins TRBV4-1 and TRBJ1-2; D may be TRBD1 (5 bases). Between the trimmed V and J ends, which lost 0 bases and 4 bases, there was a span of 15 bases. This CDR3 is 16 amino acids long. Per germline, CDR1 MGHRA and CDR2 YSYEKL. CDR3 in DNA: TGCGCCAGCAGCCAAGATGGAGACAGTAGGAGCTATGGCTACACCTTC. Translated: CASSQDGDSRSYGYTF.

V usage is TRBV6-6 and J usage is TRBJ1-5; D not resolved. CDR3 size: 13 residues. Germline CDR1 is MNHNY and CDR2 is SVGAGI (reference sequence). Trimming left V 5 bases short and J 5 bases short, with 10 bases between. CDR3 nucleotides: TGTGCCAGCAGTCGCTACCCGTATCAGCCCCAGCATTTT. Translated, it gives CASSRYPYQPQHF.

This sequence joins TRBV7-3 and TRBJ2-5; the match to TRBD2 covers 8 bases. With 5 bases clipped from V and 4 bases from J, the junction kept 9 bases outside the gene matches. CDR3 size: 15 residues. Germline loops: CDR1 SGHTA, CDR2 FQGTGA. CDR3: CASSGEAGAGETQYF. The CDR3 DNA reads as TGTGCCAGCAGCGGGGAAGCGGGGGCGGGAGAGACCCAGTACTTC.

This clone has just one count. This chain uses TRBV5-1 with TRBJ2-2, with 10 bases lining up with TRBD1. V lost 4 bases and J lost 4; bases outside the gene matches: 4. The CDR3 sequence is 15 residues long. CDR1 is SGHRS and CDR2 is YFSETQ in the germline V gene. In DNA, the CDR3 is TGCGCCAGCAGCCCGACAGGGGGCGGCACCGGGGAGCTGTTTTTT. Protein sequence: CASSPTGGGTGELFF.

This clone appeared a few times. The rearrangement uses TRBV2 and TRBJ1-2; D might be TRBD1 (5 bases). Germline V CDR1 and CDR2: SNHLY, FYNNEI. This CDR3 comprises 13 residues. Trimming removed 3 bases at V and 5 bases at J, with 10 bases between. DNA for the CDR3: TGTGCCAGCAGTGATAACCGACAGTATGGCTACACCTTC. This sequence encodes CASSDNRQYGYTF.

This chain joins TRBV28 and TRBJ1-5; D gene uncertain. The CDR3 runs to 14 residues. Germline V CDR1 and CDR2: MDHEN, SYDVKM. Between the trimmed V and J ends, which lost 2 bases and 6 bases, there was a span of 11 bases. CDR3 sequence: CASSLPISGQPQHF. CDR3 DNA: TGTGCCAGCAGTTTACCCATTTCGGGTCAGCCCCAGCATTTT.

The chain recombines TRBV7-2 with TRBJ1-1; D call uncertain. Trimming pared 5 bases from V and 0 bases from J, leaving 7 bases between. The CDR3 length is 13 residues. Germline V gene lookup returns CDR1 SGHTA and CDR2 FQGNSA. The CDR3 reads CASSALMNTEAFF. CDR3 nucleotides: TGTGCCAGCAGCGCCTTAATGAACACTGAAGCTTTCTTT.

The chain carries TRBV28 and TRBJ2-1; 7 positions agree with TRBD1. Germline V CDR1 and CDR2: MDHEN, SYDVKM. V lost 11 bases, J lost 2 bases, and 3 bases stayed unmatched. CDR3 size: 12 residues. This CDR3 reads CASGTAYNEQFF. The CDR3, as DNA: TGTGCCTCCGGGACAGCCTACAATGAGCAGTTCTTC. The whole variable domain, filled in from reference TRBV28 and TRBJ2-1, reads DVKVTQSSRYLVKRTGEKVFLECVQDMDHENMFWYRQDPGLGLRLIYFSYDVKMKEKGDIPEGYSVSREKKERFSLILESASTNQTSMYLCASGTAYNEQFFGPGTRLTVL.

The V call is TRBV29-1, the J call TRBJ1-2, with D hard to call. The CDR3 sequence is 15 residues long. V shed 1 base and J shed 2 bases, with 14 bases lying between them. The germline V gene encodes CDR1 SQVTM and CDR2 ANQGSEA. The CDR3 spells CSVEGQPRHNYGYTF. CDR3 sequence (DNA): TGCAGCGTTGAAGGGCAGCCACGGCACAACTATGGCTACACCTTC.

The chain carries TRBV30 and TRBJ2-1; D gene ambiguous. The CDR3 runs 13 residues. Trimming stripped 3 bases from V and 0 bases from J, with 6 bases between. CDR1 is GTSNPN and CDR2 is SVGIG in the germline V gene (reference sequence). The CDR3 region has the DNA TGTGCCTGGAGAGACGGCTCCTACAATGAGCAGTTCTTC. Translation gives CAWRDGSYNEQFF.

The J gene is TRBJ2-2, the V gene TRBV10-2, with D unresolved. The CDR3 contains 15 residues. The V and J ends lost 6 bases and 6 bases respectively, with 17 bases between them. Germline CDR1 and CDR2: WSHSY and SAAADI. CDR3 in DNA: TGCGCCAGCAGCAGCGTCGGACCAGGCCCCGGGGAGCTGTTTTTT. The encoded protein is CASSSVGPGPGELFF.

The genes are TRBV14 and TRBJ2-5; no clear D. V was trimmed by 3 bases and J by 5 bases, leaving 4 bases between them. The CDR3 length is 11 residues. Germline V gene data show CDR1 as SGHDN and CDR2 as FVKESK. The CDR3 DNA reads TGTGCCAGCAGCCAGAGGGAGACCCAGTACTTC. Amino acid sequence: CASSQRETQYF.

Judged by abundance, this clone is medium-sized. J is TRBJ1-4 and V is TRBV6-1; TRBD1 matches at 7 bases. Germline trimming cut 6 bases from V and 1 base from J; bases unmatched to any gene: 2. Per the germline V gene, CDR1 is MNHNS and CDR2 is SASEGT. This CDR3 has 14 residues. DNA for the CDR3: TGTGCCAGCAGGAACAGGGGAACTAATGAAAAACTGTTTTTT. Its translation: CASRNRGTNEKLFF.

This chain connects TRBV9 to TRBJ2-1; weak D call: TRBD2 (7 bases). Trimming left V 0 bases short and J 3 bases short, with 16 bases between. This CDR3 is 17 amino acids long. Germline CDR1 reads SGDLS; CDR2 reads YYNGEE. The CDR3 loop reads CASSVVNMRGGYNEQFF. The DNA of the CDR3 is TGTGCCAGCAGCGTAGTGAATATGAGGGGGGGCTACAATGAGCAGTTCTTC.

This clone appeared once. The gene calls are TRBV19 and TRBJ2-7; 8 bases are shared with TRBD1. The CDR3 is 13 amino acids. Germline CDR1 is LNHDA and CDR2 is SQIVND (reference sequence). Trimming cost V 7 bases and J 4 bases; bases outside gene matches: 6. The CDR3 DNA reads as TGTGCCAGTACTTCAGGGGGCTGGTACGAGCAGTACTTC. Amino acids: CASTSGGWYEQYF.

In nucleotides, the CDR3 is TGTGCCACATTCGGGGGGGCCCCCCTACCTTACACTGAAGCTTTCTTT. Protein sequence: CATFGGAPLPYTEAFF. The V and J genes are TRBV10-3 and TRBJ1-1, with D perhaps matching TRBD1 (6 bases). Trimming stripped 10 bases from V and 3 bases from J, with 24 bases between. Looked up from germline, CDR1 is ENHRY and CDR2 is SYGVKD. This CDR3 region has 16 residues.

The gene calls are TRBV13 and TRBJ1-2, with TRBD1 matching over 8 bases. The CDR3 consists of 14 residues. V trimming: 5 bases; J trimming: 3 bases; junction bases outside the gene matches: 5. Germline CDR1 is PRHDT and CDR2 is FYEKMQ (reference sequence). The CDR3 loop is CASSLDRADYGYTF. The CDR3 nucleotides read TGTGCCAGCAGCCTGGACAGGGCTGACTATGGCTACACCTTC.

This clone was detected only once. V and J are TRBV19 and TRBJ2-7, with TRBD2 identical over 12 bases. The germline CDR1 and CDR2 sequences are LNHDA and SQIVND (reference sequence). CDR3 length: 17 residues. Trimming at V came to 3 bases and at J to 5 bases, leaving 11 bases not matched to a gene. The CDR3, as DNA: TGTGCCAGTAGTATGATGACTAGCGGGGGCCCACTGCACGAGCAGTACTTC. Amino acids: CASSMMTSGGPLHEQYF.